These 27 T cell receptor beta chains were sequenced from one sample in a study of tumor-infiltrating lymphocytes in primary liver carcinoma. Germline DNA was extracted too, while blood RNA derived from unsorted whole blood. With around 450 ng total RNA as template and a constant-region primer, TCR beta cDNA was made. Libraries covering TCR beta were generated through three nested multiplex PCR rounds (using a slightly modified ARM-PCR). A C-beta reverse primer was combined with TRBV1-TRBV30 forward primers in the first two PCR rounds, and each round had 10 cycles. TCRdb re-called the multiplex PCR reads through MiXCR, storing one row per CDR3 protein. The repertoire has some 320,000 distinct CDR3 sequences, about 60% of them found once; the top ten carry more than 8.5%. Sequencing was carried out using peripheral blood. The receptor source for this set is a man aged 35-49 years with primary liver carcinoma and hepatitis B virus infection.

A word on this clonotype: Sequence at one end of the junction differs from germline and may be a read error. The chain joins TRBV29-1 to TRBJ2-5; TRBD2 aligns across 14 bases. The CDR3 length is 16 residues. Germline lookup yields CDR1 SQVTM and CDR2 ANQGSEA. The CDR3 coding sequence is TGCAGCGCCTACATGACTCCGGGACTAGCGGGAGAGACCCAATACTTC. This translates into CSAYMTPGLAGETQYF.

This chain links TRBV2 with TRBJ1-1; no firm D call. Trimming removed 4 bases from V and 2 bases from J, with 8 bases in between. CDR3 length equals 13 residues. The germline gives CDR1 SNHLY, CDR2 FYNNEI. This CDR3 reads CASSGGFNTEAFF. The CDR3 DNA reads as TGTGCCAGCAGTGGTGGCTTCAACACTGAAGCTTTCTTT.

The chain couples TRBV7-9 to TRBJ2-1; 9 nucleotides agree with TRBD2. Germline loops: CDR1 SEHNR, CDR2 FQNEAQ (reference sequence). Trimming cost V 6 bases and J 7 bases; bases outside gene matches: 10. CDR3 length equals 15 residues. This CDR3 reads CASRELAGYLNEQFF. CDR3 bases: TGTGCCAGCAGAGAACTAGCGGGCTACCTGAATGAGCAGTTCTTC.

V usage is TRBV19 and J usage is TRBJ2-6; D call uncertain. CDR1 is LNHDA, CDR2 SQIVND, per germline (reference sequence). Trimming stripped 2 bases from V and 1 base from J, with 9 bases between. This CDR3 spans 16 amino acids. CDR3 in amino acids: CASSIQINSGANVLTF. DNA of the CDR3: TGTGCCAGTAGTATACAGATTAATTCTGGGGCCAACGTCCTGACTTTC.

This clonotype was recorded once. The chain uses TRBV11-2 and TRBJ2-5; 7 bases align to TRBD2. Trimming removed 5 bases from V and 5 bases from J; junction bases left unmatched: 11. The germline V gene has CDR1 SGHAT and CDR2 FQNNGV. CDR3 length: 15 amino acids. The CDR3 coding sequence is TGTGCCAGCAGCCTCAATCCGGGACTATCGGAGACCCAGTACTTC. Protein: CASSLNPGLSETQYF.

J is TRBJ2-7 and V is TRBV5-4; possibly TRBD2 for D (6 bases). This CDR3 contains 16 residues. V shed 4 bases and J shed 4 bases, with 21 bases lying between them. CDR1 and CDR2 from the germline V gene are SGHNT and YYREEE (reference sequence). DNA for the CDR3: TGTGCCAGCAGCATGGAGGGTCGGCTAAAGCCTTACGAGCAGTACTTC. This sequence encodes CASSMEGRLKPYEQYF.

This clonotype appeared many times. The CDR3 bases are TGCGCCAGCAGTGCCGGATCCCGGAATCGGGACAGGGGCAACGAGCAGTACTTC. Residues: CASSAGSRNRDRGNEQYF. This chain uses TRBV10-1 with TRBJ2-7, with TRBD1 identical over 10 bases. The CDR3 is 18 amino acids. V shed 4 bases and J 5 bases; nucleotides not matched to a gene: 17. Looked up from germline, CDR1 is WNHNN and CDR2 is SYGVQD (reference sequence).

The rearrangement uses TRBV13 and TRBJ1-2; D is perhaps TRBD1 (5 bases). This CDR3 has 12 residues. CDR1 and CDR2 (germline): PRHDT, FYEKMQ (reference sequence). Trimming cost V 5 bases and J 11 bases, with 15 bases left between them. In nucleotides, the CDR3 is TGTGCCAGCAGCCGCTCCAGGGACGCTTACACCTTC. This codes for CASSRSRDAYTF.

Note on this clonotype: This CDR3 fails to terminate in the conserved phenylalanine or tryptophan, so it likely reflects a read error. This chain joins TRBV6-6 and TRBJ2-3, with 10 bases lining up with TRBD2. The CDR3 sequence is 18 residues long. V lost 2 bases and J lost 7; bases outside the gene matches: 15. The germline CDR1 and CDR2 sequences are MNHNY and SVGAGI (reference sequence). The CDR3 spells CASSYPLAGRGGVYTQYL. CDR3 nucleotides: TGTGCCAGCAGTTACCCACTAGCGGGGAGAGGGGGCGTCTATACGCAGTATTTG.

As to this clonotype: Germline is not matched at one junction end, which may reflect a read error. This rearrangement joins TRBV5-4 to TRBJ1-2; D is possibly TRBD1 (6 bases). The CDR3 covers 14 residues. CDR1 SGHNT and CDR2 YYREEE come from the germline V gene (reference sequence). For the CDR3, the DNA is TGTGCCAGCACCCCCGCACAGGGCGGGTATGTCTACACCTTC. This codes for CASTPAQGGYVYTF.

The J gene is TRBJ2-7, the V gene TRBV7-9, with 8 bases matching TRBD1. Germline values: CDR1 SEHNR, CDR2 FQNEAQ (reference sequence). This CDR3 spans 13 amino acids. V dropped 6 bases and J dropped 1; count of bases not matched to a gene: 2. Here the CDR3 reads CASSWTGSYEQYF. DNA of the CDR3: TGTGCCAGCAGTTGGACAGGGTCCTACGAGCAGTACTTC.

This chain links TRBV7-6 with TRBJ2-7; 9 bases are a match to TRBD2. With V trimmed by 2 bases and J by 5 bases, 13 bases remained unmatched. Germline-derived CDR1 and CDR2 are SGHVS and FNYEAQ. CDR3 length: 17 amino acids. CDR3 sequence reads: CASSLNAGGRAQDEQYF. Written as DNA, the CDR3 is TGTGCCAGCAGCTTAAACGCGGGCGGGAGGGCCCAAGACGAGCAGTACTTC.

In the case of this clonotype: Germline and junction disagree at one end, which may indicate a read error. The chain joins TRBV11-1 to TRBJ2-7; D might be TRBD2 (6 bases). This CDR3 has 14 residues. Germline CDR1 reads SGHAT; CDR2 reads FQDESV (reference sequence). CDR3 bases: TGTCCCAGCAGCTCCGCCCTTGGAGGGAGCGAGCAGTACTTC. It yields the protein CPSSSALGGSEQYF.

For this clonotype: Compared with germline, one end of the junction differs, possibly owing to a read error. V gene TRBV7-9 combines with J gene TRBJ2-2; tentative D call: TRBD1 (5 bases). The germline V gene has CDR1 SEHNR and CDR2 FQNEAQ (reference sequence). The CDR3 has 16 amino acids. The CDR3 protein is CACSLVLQGRTGELFF. Written as DNA, the CDR3 is TGTGCCTGCAGCTTAGTTCTTCAGGGTCGGACCGGGGAGCTGTTTTTT. The whole variable domain, filled in from reference TRBV7-9 and TRBJ2-2, reads DTGVSQNPRHKITKRGQNVTFRCDPISEHNRLYWYRQTLGQGPEFLTYFQNEAQLEKSRLLSDRFSAERPKGSFSTLEIQRTEQGDSAMYLCACSLVLQGRTGELFFGEGSRLTVL.

About this clonotype: It is likely a read error, because the conserved phenylalanine at the end of the CDR3 is missing. The chain carries TRBV5-5 and TRBJ2-3; 10 nucleotides agree with TRBD1. The length of the CDR3 is 17 residues. Per the germline V gene, CDR1 is SGHKS and CDR2 is YYEKEE (reference sequence). The J segment lost 3 bases and the V segment lost 4 bases, leaving 11 bases of the junction unmatched. The CDR3, as DNA: TGTGCCAGCAGCCCCCGGGACAGGGGAGGAATAACAGATACGCAGTATCTT. It codes for CASSPRDRGGITDTQYL.

This chain links TRBV7-2 with TRBJ2-6, with D possibly matching TRBD2 (6 bases). The CDR3 runs to 16 residues. The ends were cut back, 1 base at V and 2 bases at J, with 9 bases in the middle. Looked up from germline, CDR1 is SGHTA and CDR2 is FQGNSA. DNA of the CDR3: TGTGCCAGCAGCTTAGATCCGGGGGCTGGGGCCAACGTCCTGACTTTC. This codes for CASSLDPGAGANVLTF. The full variable domain, its missing parts supplied by reference TRBV7-2 and TRBJ2-6, is GAGVSQSPSNKVTEKGKDVELRCDPISGHTALYWYRQSLGQGLEFLIYFQGNSAPDKSGLPSDRFSAERTGGSVSTLTIQRTQQEDSAVYLCASSLDPGAGANVLTFGAGSRLTVL.

This clonotype showed up just a few times. This chain links TRBV30 with TRBJ1-1; no reliable D call. Germline CDR1 is GTSNPN and CDR2 is SVGIG (reference sequence). This CDR3 region has 13 residues. The ends were cut back, 3 bases at V and 8 bases at J, with 16 bases in the middle. In nucleotides, the CDR3 is TGTGCCTGGAGCCAAACGGGGTCCGGCGAAGCTTTCTTT. Translated, it gives CAWSQTGSGEAFF.

V gene TRBV6-2 or TRBV6-3 combines with J gene TRBJ2-7; 8 bases fit TRBD2. Germline loops: CDR1 MNHEY, CDR2 SVGEGT. CDR3 length: 12 residues. Losses at the gene ends were 10 bases for V and 7 bases for J; bases not matched to a gene: 9. CDR3 coding DNA: TGTGCCACCCAGGGACTAGTGGATGAGCAGTACTTC. Protein sequence: CATQGLVDEQYF.

This clonotype was observed at least ten times. The chain joins TRBV6-5 to TRBJ2-7; no clear D gene. The CDR3 is 11 amino acids. Trimming pared 4 bases from V and 6 bases from J, leaving 7 bases between. Per the germline V gene, CDR1 is MNHEY and CDR2 is SVGAGI. The CDR3, as DNA: TGTGCCAGCAGTTCCCCTAGCGAGCAGTACTTC. As protein: CASSSPSEQYF.

This clonotype was seen ten or more times. The chain employs TRBV6-5 and TRBJ2-5; 8 nucleotides agree with TRBD1. Per the germline V gene, CDR1 is MNHEY and CDR2 is SVGAGI. The CDR3 is 12 amino acids. Losses at the gene ends were 6 bases for V and 5 bases for J; bases not matched to a gene: 2. CDR3 sequence: CASRRDRETQYF. In nucleotides, the CDR3 is TGTGCCAGCAGACGGGACAGGGAGACCCAGTACTTC.

Remarks on this clonotype: At one end, the junction sequence differs from germline, possibly due to a read error. This chain connects TRBV14 to TRBJ2-2; D unclear. CDR1 is SGHDN and CDR2 is FVKESK in the germline V gene. The CDR3 totals 14 residues. The CDR3 loop is CASSRTSFAGELFF. In nucleotides, the CDR3 is TGTGCTAGCAGCCGGACCTCCTTTGCCGGGGAGCTGTTTTTT.

Details on this clonotype: This may be a read error: a much more frequent sequence differs by one nucleotide. In this CDR3 the conserved last residue, phenylalanine or tryptophan, is missing, so a read error is likely. The chain combines TRBV5-4 with TRBJ2-7; TRBD2 aligns across 9 bases. Per germline, CDR1 SGHNT and CDR2 YYREEE (reference sequence). J lost 5 bases, V lost 3 bases, and 9 bases had no gene match. The CDR3 is made up of 15 amino acids. The CDR3 is CASSSQREADNEQYL. As DNA, the CDR3 is TGTGCCAGCAGCTCCCAGCGGGAGGCGGATAACGAGCAGTACTTA.

This clonotype has a count of ten or more. The chain joins TRBV4-1 to TRBJ2-3, with 8 bases aligning to TRBD2. V was pared by 1 base and J by 2 bases, with 5 bases of the junction left unmatched. CDR3 size: 16 residues. Germline V gene data show CDR1 as MGHRA and CDR2 as YSYEKL. The CDR3 DNA reads TGCGCCAGCAGCCAAGGTCTAGCGGGCCCCACAGATACGCAGTATTTT. It is translated as CASSQGLAGPTDTQYF.

Many counts were recorded for this clonotype. The chain combines TRBV5-4 with TRBJ2-5; D might be TRBD1 or TRBD2, each matching 5 bases. Between the trimmed V and J ends, which lost 0 bases and 5 bases, there was a span of 8 bases. The CDR3 spans 13 residues. The V gene's germline CDR1 is SGHNT and CDR2 YYREEE (reference sequence). CDR3 in amino acids: CASSLVGDETQYF. CDR3 nucleotide sequence: TGTGCCAGCAGCTTGGTGGGGGATGAGACCCAGTACTTC.

Comment on this clonotype: Just one base apart from a much larger clone, this may be a read error. The V and J genes are TRBV4-2 and TRBJ2-3, with D perhaps TRBD2 (5 bases). Looked up from germline, CDR1 is LGHNA and CDR2 is YNFKEQ. The CDR3 contains 14 residues. The CDR3 loop reads CANSQDEGRGTQYF. CDR3 DNA sequence: TGTGCCAACAGCCAAGATGAGGGTAGAGGTACGCAGTATTTT.

The chain is built from TRBV6-2 or TRBV6-3 and TRBJ2-7; D remains ambiguous. The CDR3 extends over 14 amino acids. The ends were cut back, 6 bases at V and 7 bases at J, with 19 bases in the middle. Germline V gene sequence: CDR1 MNHEY, CDR2 SVGEGT. The DNA for the CDR3 is TGTGCCAGCAGCCCACTCGCGGTCGGTAGGGAGCAGTACTTC. Translating it yields CASSPLAVGREQYF.

This clonotype was detected ten times or more. The CDR3: CASSYPVGDSPLHF. CDR3 sequence (DNA): TGTGCCAGCAGTTACCCCGTGGGGGATTCACCCCTCCACTTT. The rearrangement joins TRBV6-2 or TRBV6-3 to TRBJ1-6, with D perhaps TRBD1 (5 bases). From germline, CDR1 is MNHEY and CDR2 SVGEGT. With 2 bases removed from V and 8 bases from J, the gap between germline ends came to 10 bases. There are 14 residues in the CDR3.